Below, 25 T cell receptor beta chains from the same sample are listed, as sequenced in a study of response to subunit inactivated influenza vaccine. From the RT-PCR reads, TCRdb called clonotypes with MiXCR, one entry per CDR3 protein. The data contain more than 550,000 distinct CDR3 sequences, about 10% of them singletons. The sample was also linked to a second study, of T cells expressing NK-cell markers. Turning to that study: The authors made TCR beta cDNA libraries by 5'RACE template switching. This switching added a universal primer site and UMIs.

This specimen consisted of PBMCs from blood, obtained on the day of vaccination. The receptors derive from a man aged 50 to 60 who received an inactivated influenza vaccine.

This clonotype was recorded at least ten times. This rearrangement joins TRBV6-2 or TRBV6-3 to TRBJ2-2; D remains unclear. V gave up 4 bases and J gave up 2 bases, with 20 bases separating them. CDR1 and CDR2 (germline): MNHEY, SVGEGT. There are 18 residues in the CDR3. CDR3 DNA sequence: TGTGCCAGCAGTTCGCAAGTAATCACCGGCCCTAACACCGGGGAGCTGTTTTTT. It translates to CASSSQVITGPNTGELFF.

The V and J genes are TRBV6-1 and TRBJ2-7; 8 nucleotides match TRBD1. Germline V gene sequence: CDR1 MNHNS, CDR2 SASEGT. The CDR3 length is 15 residues. Germline trimming cut 5 bases from V and 4 bases from J; bases unmatched to any gene: 10. The CDR3 spells CASSKPGTGVYEQYF. Here the CDR3 DNA reads TGTGCCAGCAGTAAACCCGGGACAGGAGTTTACGAGCAGTACTTC.

This chain links TRBV18 with TRBJ2-3; 9 nucleotides match TRBD2. Germline V gene lookup returns CDR1 KGHSH and CDR2 LQKENI. The CDR3 is 16 residues long. Unmatched junction bases numbered 6, after V lost 3 bases and J lost 2 bases. The CDR3 loop reads CASSPVAGVTTDTQYF. CDR3 bases: TGTGCCAGCTCACCTGTAGCGGGGGTTACCACAGATACGCAGTATTTT.

This clonotype was picked up a small number of times. This rearrangement joins TRBV6-2 or TRBV6-3 to TRBJ2-3; 7 nucleotides agree with TRBD2. Trimming took 6 bases from V and 8 from J; bases not matched to a gene: 11. CDR1 and CDR2 from the germline V gene are MNHEY and SVGEGT. The CDR3 has 14 amino acids. The CDR3 DNA reads as TGTGCCAGCAGGCTGTGGGGAGGGCCAGTTACGCAGTATTTT. Amino acid sequence: CASRLWGGPVTQYF.

This clonotype was observed many times. The rearrangement uses TRBV5-1 and TRBJ1-1; 7 bases line up with TRBD1. Germline CDR1 SGHRS, CDR2 YFSETQ. With V trimmed by 4 bases and J by 3 bases, 3 bases remained unmatched. The CDR3 runs 13 residues. CDR3 nucleotides: TGCGCCAGCAGCCCGCAGGGGGACACTGAAGCTTTCTTT. Encoded protein: CASSPQGDTEAFF.

This rearrangement joins TRBV12-3 or TRBV12-4 to TRBJ2-7; 8 positions match TRBD2. Unmatched junction bases numbered 10, after V lost 5 bases and J lost 7 bases. CDR3 size: 14 residues. The CDR3 protein is CASSLQAGVKEQYF. As DNA, the CDR3 is TGTGCCAGCAGTCTCCAAGCGGGGGTCAAGGAGCAGTACTTC.

This clonotype occurred a few times. The J gene is TRBJ2-7, the V gene TRBV5-6; TRBD2 aligns across 7 bases. Germline loops: CDR1 SGHDT, CDR2 YYEEEE. The V gene end was trimmed by 6 bases and the J gene end by 4 bases; junction bases not matched to a gene: 13. This CDR3 spans 15 amino acids. The chain's CDR3 is CASTTGGSGVYEQYF. CDR3 sequence (DNA): TGTGCCAGCACCACTGGAGGGAGCGGGGTTTACGAGCAGTACTTC.

This clonotype was recorded at least ten times. This chain links TRBV4-3 with TRBJ1-6; tentatively, D is TRBD1 (5 bases). This CDR3 has 14 residues. V was pared by 2 bases and J by 14 bases, with 16 bases between. Germline lookup yields CDR1 LGHNA and CDR2 YSLEER. The DNA for the CDR3 is TGCGCCAGCAGCCAAAAGCGGGGCGACTTGTCCCTCCACTTT. This translates into CASSQKRGDLSLHF.

This clonotype was seen just once. The chain recombines TRBV4-2 with TRBJ2-1; D is unresolved. The CDR3 totals 15 residues. Germline CDR1 is LGHNA and CDR2 is YNFKEQ. Trimming took off 1 base at V and 9 bases at J, with 16 bases between the two ends. DNA of the CDR3: TGTGCCAGCAGCCAAGGAATTAGCCGCCTTGGTGAGCAGTTCTTC. Residues: CASSQGISRLGEQFF.

A few counts support this clonotype. The chain joins TRBV7-9 to TRBJ2-7; TRBD2 matches 7 bases. CDR3 length: 15 residues. Germline V lookup: CDR1 SEHNR, CDR2 FQNEAQ (reference sequence). J lost 2 bases, V lost 3 bases, and 7 bases had no gene match. CDR3: CASSLGNGGAYEQYF. The CDR3 DNA reads TGTGCCAGCAGCTTGGGTAATGGGGGGGCCTACGAGCAGTACTTC. Combining the CDR3 with reference TRBV7-9 and TRBJ2-7 gives the whole variable domain DTGVSQNPRHKITKRGQNVTFRCDPISEHNRLYWYRQTLGQGPEFLTYFQNEAQLEKSRLLSDRFSAERPKGSFSTLEIQRTEQGDSAMYLCASSLGNGGAYEQYFGPGTRLTVT.

This chain uses TRBV29-1 with TRBJ1-1, with unresolved D. The CDR3 length is 14 residues. Germline CDR1 SQVTM, CDR2 ANQGSEA. Trimming removed 7 bases at V and 6 bases at J, with 21 bases between. The CDR3 reads CSARPDQSGAEAFF. The DNA of the CDR3 is TGCAGCGCCCGCCCGGACCAATCCGGGGCTGAAGCTTTCTTT.

V and J are TRBV28 and TRBJ1-4, with a weak D call TRBD1 (5 bases). The CDR3 spans 13 residues. Germline V gene sequence: CDR1 MDHEN, CDR2 SYDVKM. With 7 bases removed from V and 6 bases from J, the gap between germline ends came to 12 bases. DNA for the CDR3: TGTGCCAGCAAAGGGCAGGGCTATGAAAAACTGTTTTTT. Protein sequence: CASKGQGYEKLFF.

This chain joins TRBV6-5 and TRBJ2-5; 10 positions match TRBD1. Per the germline V gene, CDR1 is MNHEY and CDR2 is SVGAGI. This CDR3 region has 15 residues. J lost 4 bases, V lost 0 bases, and 2 bases had no gene match. DNA of the CDR3: TGTGCCAGCAGTTACTCGGGACAGGGGCGAGAGACCCAGTACTTC. As protein: CASSYSGQGRETQYF.

This clonotype was seen only a few times. This sequence joins TRBV20-1 and TRBJ1-2; D is unclear. The V end was cut by 5 bases, the J end by 5 bases, with 12 bases between. Germline V gene data show CDR1 as DFQATT and CDR2 as SNEGSKA (reference sequence). The CDR3 length is 12 residues. The CDR3 sequence is CSAASTLYGYTF. The CDR3 region has the DNA TGCAGTGCTGCCAGTACTTTGTATGGCTACACCTTC.

This clonotype was counted many times. The J gene is TRBJ2-1, the V gene TRBV6-2 or TRBV6-3; 7 bases align to TRBD1. This CDR3 region has 20 residues. Trimming took 6 bases from V and 3 from J; bases not matched to a gene: 23. Germline CDR1 is MNHEY and CDR2 is SVGEGT. The CDR3 loop reads CASSLFQTIRQGSNYNEQFF. DNA for the CDR3: TGTGCCAGCAGCTTATTCCAAACCATCCGACAGGGTAGTAACTACAATGAGCAGTTCTTC.

The table lists this clonotype with a few counts. The rearrangement joins TRBV20-1 to TRBJ2-7, with TRBD1 as a possible D gene (5 bases). From germline, CDR1 is DFQATT and CDR2 SNEGSKA (reference sequence). Trimming removed 6 bases from V and 1 base from J, with 16 bases in between. There are 14 residues in the CDR3. CDR3 in DNA: TGCAGTGCGAAGGTGTCCAGGGAATCCTACGAGCAGTACTTC. Translating it yields CSAKVSRESYEQYF.

The chain couples TRBV4-2 to TRBJ2-2; either TRBD1 or TRBD2 may supply D (6 bases each). The CDR3 is made up of 16 amino acids. Germline assignment: CDR1 LGHNA and CDR2 YNFKEQ. Trimming shortened V by 4 bases and J by 2 bases, and 14 bases separated the two germline ends. The CDR3 DNA sequence: TGTGCCAGCAGCCCCAGGGCGGGGACAAACACCGGGGAGCTGTTTTTT. It is translated as CASSPRAGTNTGELFF.

This CDR3 is CAIRGELNQPQHF. CDR3 DNA sequence: TGTGCCATCAGGGGGGAGCTAAATCAGCCCCAGCATTTT. This rearrangement joins TRBV10-3 to TRBJ1-5; D might be TRBD1 (5 bases). The germline V gene has CDR1 ENHRY and CDR2 SYGVKD. CDR3 size: 13 residues. The V end lost 6 bases, the J end lost 4 bases, and 10 bases lay between the germline ends.

This clonotype was found many times. The genes are TRBV29-1 and TRBJ1-2; weak D call: TRBD1 (5 bases). The CDR3 runs 14 residues. Trimming took off 6 bases at V and 8 bases at J, with 22 bases between the two ends. Germline CDR1 and CDR2: SQVTM and ANQGSEA. The DNA of the CDR3 is TGCAGCGTCCCCGGATGGGGCCGATCGGGGGGCTACACCTTC. It yields the protein CSVPGWGRSGGYTF.

This clonotype has a count of ten or more. V usage is TRBV30 and J usage is TRBJ2-2; D is uncertain. Between the trimmed V and J ends, which lost 1 base and 7 bases, there was a span of 10 bases. The CDR3 is made up of 13 amino acids. From germline, CDR1 is GTSNPN and CDR2 SVGIG (reference sequence). The CDR3 coding sequence is TGTGCCTGGAGTGGTCAAGGGCACGGGGAGCTGTTTTTT. Its translation: CAWSGQGHGELFF.

The chain is built from TRBV29-1 and TRBJ2-1; TRBD2 matches 12 bases. This CDR3 has 16 amino acids. The V segment lost 4 bases and the J segment 5 bases; nucleotides outside the gene matches: 9. The V gene's germline CDR1 is SQVTM and CDR2 ANQGSEA. As DNA, the CDR3 is TGCAGCGTTGTGCTAGCGGGAGGGCCTGATCACAATGAGCAGTTCTTC. Translation gives CSVVLAGGPDHNEQFF.

This clonotype was found a few times. This chain links TRBV7-2 with TRBJ1-6; 8 positions match TRBD1. The trim removed 4 bases at V and 5 bases at J, leaving 4 bases unmatched. Germline V gene sequence: CDR1 SGHTA, CDR2 FQGNSA. The CDR3 sequence is 15 residues long. Here the CDR3 reads CASSSQGGNNSPLHF. CDR3 nucleotides: TGTGCCAGCAGCTCACAGGGGGGAAATAATTCACCCCTCCACTTT.

The sample holds many counts of this clonotype. The chain links TRBV6-9 to TRBJ2-7, with D unclear. Trimming removed 2 bases from V and 4 bases from J, with 18 bases in between. Germline lookup yields CDR1 MNHGY and CDR2 SVAAGI. The CDR3 has 16 residues. The CDR3 region is CASSYKIGQEKYEQYF. The CDR3 DNA sequence: TGTGCCAGCAGTTATAAAATCGGCCAGGAGAAATACGAGCAGTACTTC.

This rearrangement joins TRBV3-1 to TRBJ2-3; TRBD2 agrees at 10 bases. The germline V gene has CDR1 LGHDT and CDR2 YNNKEL (reference sequence). V dropped 0 bases and J dropped 2; count of bases not matched to a gene: 5. The CDR3 length is 17 residues. CDR3 region: CASSQDPGLAITDTQYF. CDR3 sequence (DNA): TGTGCCAGCAGCCAAGATCCGGGACTAGCGATCACAGATACGCAGTATTTT.

This rearrangement joins TRBV7-9 to TRBJ2-3; 8 bases agree with TRBD1. There are 15 residues in the CDR3. The junction had 8 bases not matched to a gene; V was cut back by 5 bases and J by 4 bases. From germline, CDR1 is SEHNR and CDR2 FQNEAQ (reference sequence). This CDR3 is CASSGMDRDADTQYF. The CDR3 DNA reads TGTGCCAGCAGCGGTATGGACAGGGACGCAGATACGCAGTATTTT.